A selection of T cell receptor beta chains follows, all from one sample in a study of blood T cell repertoires in COVID-19. TCRdb's table, derived via immunoSEQ multiplex PCR, lists solely in-frame clones and lacks some. This sample carries 250,000 or so clones, 90% of them seen once, and the ten largest clones take around 0.87%. Sample: PBMCs or T cells enriched from blood (not recorded which). All receptors come from a man aged 50-60 years who had been exposed to COVID-19. CDR3s leave out the opening cysteine and the closing phenylalanine or tryptophan. D genes are given only for firm matches.

D gene	CDR3 length	V gene	CDR3 protein
.	15	TRBV18	ASSPLGRGRGANEQY
.	7	TRBV11-2	ASSSGQF
TRBD1	14	TRBV27	ASSPSRGHSNQPQH
.	10	TRBV12-3/TRBV12-4	ASSFRSYEQY
TRBD1	13	TRBV7-9	ASSFVDRGRDTQY
.	14	TRBV28	ASSLWGGQLDTEAF
.	14	TRBV6-6	ASRQGSGRWDQPQH
TRBD2	12	TRBV5-1	ASGSGRGTDTQY
TRBD1	12	TRBV6-6	ASRTNRGNSPLH
.	13	TRBV15	ATRRQGGDNYGYT
TRBD1	12	TRBV5-1	ASSLGGTAYEQY
TRBD2	14	TRBV9	ASSVGSSGGAETQY
.	12	TRBV5-1	ASSLEGDLLAQF
TRBD2	14	TRBV5-1	ASSQQILAGGFEQY
TRBD1	12	TRBV11-2	ASSWTGVDQPQH
TRBD1	14	TRBV28	ASSPRPGQGTTEAF
TRBD1	11	TRBV7-9	ASSWDRDQPQH
TRBD1	13	TRBV30	AWSWTGEGAETQY
.	12	TRBV7-8	ASSLGGGAGELF
.	11	TRBV19	ASSSGYGYEQY
TRBD2	12	TRBV2	ASKKGLAGNIQY
.	13	TRBV10-3	AISEQGEVGYGYT
.	13	TRBV30	AWGNRNLIDSPLH
TRBD1	12	TRBV7-2	ASSLDRGPYGYT
TRBD1	12	TRBV5-1	ASSTGTGEYGYT
.	12	TRBV29-1	SVSSGPGNQPQH
.	15	TRBV11-3	ASSLQAAGPYQETQY
.	11	TRBV28	ASSLGRGEKLF
TRBD1	13	TRBV6-5	AGKPTGYGNYGYT
.	13	TRBV28	ASSLVYRVLDEQF
TRBD1	13	TRBV2	ASSGTGWPNEKLF
.	12	TRBV6-5	ASSPFRSNQPQH
TRBD1	12	TRBV6-8	ATEMGQTNTEAF